This T cell receptor beta chain was recovered during a study of shared clonotypes between healthy human individuals. In the authors' methods: Filtering differed because ImmunoSEQ produced junction-only sequences that carried no quality scores. Measured with immunoSEQ multiplex PCR; TCRdb has only the in-frame clones, and not every one. The V and J calls and clone size come from that table; D and trimming were worked out from the DNA. The sample lists about 680,000 clones; around 73% were seen once. This receptor was taken from a woman between 25 and 40 years old in good health. The source material was memory CD4+ T cells sorted from blood. The subset denotes: CD45RA-negative fraction.

CDR3 sequence: CASSHRGETEAFF. The CDR3 DNA follows: TGTGCCAGTAGTCACAGGGGAGAGACTGAAGCTTTCTTT. This chain joins TRBV19 and TRBJ1-1, with TRBD1 matching 7 bases. Trimming at V came to 5 bases and at J to 5 bases, leaving 5 bases not matched to a gene. Looked up from germline, CDR1 is LNHDA and CDR2 is SQIVND (reference sequence). The CDR3 covers 13 residues.